The clone carrying this T cell receptor (beta chain) was seen many times. Its target is unknown. Arm-PCR of CDR3 regions and iRepertoire HTBI primers were used to build TCR beta libraries. TCRdb reanalysed the multiplex PCR reads using MiXCR and keeps one entry per CDR3 protein. The top ten clones hold approximately 27% of a sample with under 450,000 distinct CDR3 sequences, about 23% of them seen once. These data originate in a study of regulatory T cells in long-lasting Graves disease. Germline V gives CDR1 PRHDT, CDR2 FYEKMQ (reference sequence). This CDR3 has 13 residues. Trimming left V 3 bases short and J 4 bases short, with 7 bases between. The time point denotes: persistent/refractory GD, antithyroid drugs over 5 years with positive TRAb. Construction of the TCR library relied on RNA isolated from PBMCs. Patients came through an endocrinology department, and that department was in Xi'an, China.

Study-level findings and limits: Persistent Graves' disease cases displayed lower TCR diversity than newly diagnosed ones. Exclusively peripheral blood, rather than thyroid tissue, was studied. Fewer public clonotypes were shared by new patients (roughly 970) than by persistent patients (about 2,700).

The sequence derives from a woman in her thirties or forties with Graves disease. The chain is built from TRBV13 and TRBJ1-5; D is ambiguous. The sample here was peripheral blood mononuclear cells (PBMCs), taken when the disease was refractory, from a patient treated with antithyroid drugs. The CDR3 is CASSFTGNQPQHF. CDR3 in DNA: TGTGCCAGCAGCTTTACGGGGAATCAGCCCCAGCATTTT.